The entry that follows covers one TCR beta chain sequence. This sample stems from a study of blood T cell repertoires in COVID-19. CDR3 size: 18 residues. CDR1 and CDR2 (germline): MNHEY, SMNVEV (reference sequence). Trimming took 2 bases from V and 8 from J; bases not matched to a gene: 17. Some clones are missing from TCRdb's copy, which holds only in-frame ones; the method was immunoSEQ multiplex PCR. The data hold fewer than 110,000 clones, with about 90% observed a single time. Sequencing was performed on peripheral blood. This receptor was obtained from a man aged 45-65 years in a cohort sampled during active COVID-19. The V and J genes are TRBV27 and TRBJ2-3, with 9 nucleotides matching TRBD2. The CDR3 sequence is CASSLRTLSGGGAGTQYF. In DNA form, the CDR3 reads TGTGCCAGCAGTTTAAGGACCCTTTCTGGCGGGGGGGCTGGTACGCAGTATTTT.